This T cell receptor (beta chain) is drawn from a study of shared clonotypes between healthy human individuals. Germline V CDR1 and CDR2: LNHNV, YYDKDF (reference sequence). V was clipped by 1 base and J by 4 bases, with 7 bases between them. There are 13 residues in the CDR3. TCRdb's table, derived via immunoSEQ multiplex PCR, lists solely in-frame clones and lacks some. This sample has 850,000 to 1,100,000 clones, with about 72% found just once. The origin of this receptor is a young man in good health. Some clones in this sample may be carry-over from other donors' samples. Sequenced: memory CD4+ T cells from PBMCs. Specified subset: CD45RA-negative fraction. This chain links TRBV15 with TRBJ1-2; D ambiguous. CDR3 amino acids: CATSRVPGYGYTF. The CDR3, as DNA: TGTGCCACCAGCAGAGTTCCGGGCTATGGCTACACCTTC.